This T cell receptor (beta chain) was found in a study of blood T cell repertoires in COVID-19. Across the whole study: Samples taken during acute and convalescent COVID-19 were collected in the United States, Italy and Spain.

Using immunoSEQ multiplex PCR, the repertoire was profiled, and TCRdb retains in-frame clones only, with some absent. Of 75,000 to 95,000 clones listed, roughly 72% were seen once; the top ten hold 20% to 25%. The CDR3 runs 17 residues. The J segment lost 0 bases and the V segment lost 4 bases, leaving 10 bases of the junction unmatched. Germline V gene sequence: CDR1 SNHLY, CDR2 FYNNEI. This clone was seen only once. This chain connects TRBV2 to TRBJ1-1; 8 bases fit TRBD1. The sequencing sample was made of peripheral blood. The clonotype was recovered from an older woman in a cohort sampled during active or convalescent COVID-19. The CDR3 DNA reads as TGTGCCAGCAGTGGAGGACAGGGAAGATTCATGAACACTGAAGCTTTCTTT. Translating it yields CASSGGQGRFMNTEAFF.